This entry is about one T cell receptor beta chain. This entry comes from a study of blood T cell repertoires in COVID-19. The CDR3 has 14 residues. Germline lookup yields CDR1 SGHVS and CDR2 FQNEAQ. V was cut by 5 bases and J by 3 bases, with 11 bases left in between. Assay: immunoSEQ multiplex PCR; the TCRdb copy retains only in-frame clones and omits some. Counted here are around 200,000 clones, 86% occurring once; the ten biggest clones make up less than 4.5%. Sequencing input: PBMCs or T cells enriched from blood (not recorded which). V gene TRBV7-8 combines with J gene TRBJ1-3, with D possibly TRBD1 on 5 matching bases. The source of this sequence is a woman in her thirties or forties with acute COVID-19. In DNA, the CDR3 is TGTGCCAGCAGCCCCCCGGACATTGGAAACACCATATATTTT. Amino acids: CASSPPDIGNTIYF.